This section outlines one TCR beta chain sequence together with its context. The length of the CDR3 is 15 residues. V was shortened by 5 bases and J by 4 bases, with 16 bases between the two germline ends. CDR1 and CDR2 from the germline V gene are LNHNV and YYDKDF (reference sequence). This sample is drawn from a study of CD8+ T cells in alopecia areata. Isolated RNA was reverse transcribed into cDNA used as the sequencing template. Profiling relied on immunoSEQ multiplex PCR, and the TCRdb table lists in-frame clones only, not all of them. The sample has roughly 150,000 clones; around 54% are singletons.

Sequencing was done on a sample of CD4+ T cells sorted from blood. The chain carries TRBV15 and TRBJ2-3, with D possibly being TRBD2 (7 bases). The clonotype comes from a human donor in good health. This CDR3 is CATSGGARRSDTQYF. In nucleotides, the CDR3 is TGTGCCACCAGCGGGGGGGCTAGAAGGTCAGATACGCAGTATTTT.